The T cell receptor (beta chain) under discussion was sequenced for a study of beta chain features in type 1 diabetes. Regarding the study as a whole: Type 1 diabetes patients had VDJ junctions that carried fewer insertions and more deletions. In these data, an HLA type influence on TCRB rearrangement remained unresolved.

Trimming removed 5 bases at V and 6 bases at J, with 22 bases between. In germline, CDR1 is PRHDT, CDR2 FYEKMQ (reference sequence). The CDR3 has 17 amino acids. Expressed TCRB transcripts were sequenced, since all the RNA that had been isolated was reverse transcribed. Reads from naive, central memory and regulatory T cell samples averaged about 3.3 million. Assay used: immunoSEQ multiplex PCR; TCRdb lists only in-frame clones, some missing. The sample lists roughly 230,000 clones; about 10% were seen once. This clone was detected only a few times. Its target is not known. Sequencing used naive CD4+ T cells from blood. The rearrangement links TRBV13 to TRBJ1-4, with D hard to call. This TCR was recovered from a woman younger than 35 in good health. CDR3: CASSLRTSGINYEKLFF. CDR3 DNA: TGTGCCAGCAGCCTTAGGACCTCCGGGATTAACTATGAAAAACTGTTTTTT. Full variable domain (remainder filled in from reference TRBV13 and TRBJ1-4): AAGVIQSPRHLIKEKRETATLKCYPIPRHDTVYWYQQGPGQDPQFLISFYEKMQSDKGSIPDRFSAQQFSDYHSELNMSSLELGDSALYFCASSLRTSGINYEKLFFGSGTQLSVL.